This paragraph reports one TCR beta chain. Antigen: not known. Germline CDR1 reads MNHNS; CDR2 reads SASEGT. The CDR3 is 13 residues long. Trimming removed 0 bases from V and 8 bases from J, with 8 bases in between. The data were taken from a study of CD8+ T cells in alopecia areata. Study-level background: Oral tofacitinib, 5 to 10 mg twice daily, was given in an open-label trial. Findings of the study overall: In lesional scalp, particularly from alopecia totalis/universalis, clonality was higher than in normal scalp. Among the cells sequenced in scalp samples are also the resident alphabeta T cells of normal skin.

TCR sequencing used cDNA made by reverse transcription of extracted RNA. Clones were sequenced by immunoSEQ multiplex PCR, and TCRdb holds only the in-frame ones, with some missing. The sample holds roughly 120,000 clones; 50% to 55% are singletons and the top ten take 0.46%. The treatment here: oral pan-JAK inhibitor, 5-10 mg twice daily. The source was CD4+ T cells sorted from blood, collected at week 4, from a patient treated with tofacitinib. This clonotype originated in a human donor with alopecia areata. This rearrangement joins TRBV6-1 to TRBJ1-5; no clear D gene. CDR3 bases: TGTGCCAGCAGTGAAGCGAGGCGTGAGCCCCAGCATTTT. It specifies CASSEARREPQHF.